The present T cell receptor (beta chain) was sequenced within a study of T-cell memory formation after mild COVID-19. Study conclusions and caveats: There were some responding clones in pre-infection memory, which suggested that cross-reactive memory had joined.

5'RACE, which relied on constant-segment primers, yielded TCR alpha and TCR beta cDNA libraries carrying sample barcodes and UMIs. TCRdb reprocessed the 5' RACE reads with MiXCR, giving one entry per CDR3 protein. The sample holds around 320,000 distinct CDR3 sequences, roughly 13% seen once. Comments on this clonotype: Its antigen is not identified.

The germline V and J ends were trimmed by 2 bases and 6 bases, with 18 bases remaining between them. Germline CDR1 MRHNA, CDR2 SNTAGT. The CDR3 extends over 16 amino acids. The rearrangement joins TRBV6-4 to TRBJ2-3; the D gene is possibly TRBD1 (5 bases). Sequences were obtained from PBMCs or a T cell subset sorted from them (not recorded which). The origin of this receptor is a man younger than 35 who had mild COVID-19 (a few samples of this study predate the infection). Cell type and time point are not known. The CDR3 DNA reads TGTGCCAGCAGTGACCGGGCAGGGTTCCCATCCGATACGCAGTATTTT. Protein: CASSDRAGFPSDTQYF.